These 24 T cell receptor beta chains were all obtained from the same sample, sequenced in a study of blood T cell repertoires in COVID-19. Sequencing was performed with immunoSEQ multiplex PCR; in TCRdb, only in-frame clones are kept and a portion is missing. In the table there are approximately 60,000 clones, more than 75% of which are singletons. Sample: peripheral blood. The receptor set was obtained from a woman aged 55-70 years with acute or convalescent COVID-19.

This chain connects TRBV24-1 to TRBJ1-2; 9 bases fit TRBD1. Germline V lookup: CDR1 KGHDR, CDR2 SFDVKD. Trimming removed 3 bases from V and 5 bases from J; junction bases left unmatched: 3. The CDR3 sequence is 14 residues long. CDR3 in DNA: TGTGCCACCAGTGATACGACAGGGGGATATGGCTACACCTTC. Translating it yields CATSDTTGGYGYTF.

V usage is TRBV7-2 and J usage is TRBJ1-3, with 8 bases aligning to TRBD1. There are 16 residues in the CDR3. V was pared by 5 bases and J by 2 bases, with 8 bases of the junction left unmatched. Germline CDR1 SGHTA, CDR2 FQGNSA. The DNA of the CDR3 is TGTGCCAGCAGCCCTTTAGACAGGGGCGCTGGAAACACCATATATTTT. Its protein is CASSPLDRGAGNTIYF.

The V and J genes are TRBV2 and TRBJ1-2; D is uncertain. Trimming took off 1 base at V and 7 bases at J, with 7 bases between the two ends. This CDR3 region has 12 residues. From germline, CDR1 is SNHLY and CDR2 FYNNEI. CDR3 sequence reads: CASSEGSGGYTF. For the CDR3, the DNA is TGTGCCAGCAGTGAAGGGTCGGGTGGCTACACCTTC.

The V call is TRBV13, the J call TRBJ2-1, with a possible D match to TRBD2 (6 bases). V lost 4 bases and J 7 bases, leaving 20 bases between the germline ends. The CDR3 covers 16 residues. From germline, CDR1 is PRHDT and CDR2 FYEKMQ (reference sequence). This CDR3 is CASSWNRDSRRNEQFF. In DNA form, the CDR3 reads TGTGCCAGCAGCTGGAACCGGGACTCCCGAAGGAATGAGCAGTTCTTC.

The chain joins TRBV6-5 to TRBJ2-1; 15 bases align to TRBD2. The V gene end was trimmed by 0 bases and the J gene end by 11 bases; junction bases not matched to a gene: 2. The CDR3 spans 15 residues. Germline CDR1 is MNHEY and CDR2 is SVGAGI. The CDR3 DNA reads TGTGCCAGCAGTTACTCCGGACTAGCGGGGGGGCAGCAGTTCTTC. Its protein is CASSYSGLAGGQQFF.

The chain carries TRBV27 and TRBJ2-7; 12 nucleotides match TRBD1. The CDR3 is 15 residues long. In germline, CDR1 is MNHEY, CDR2 SMNVEV (reference sequence). Trimming at V came to 6 bases and at J to 7 bases, leaving 10 bases not matched to a gene. Written as DNA, the CDR3 is TGTGCCAGCAGACGACAGGGACAGGGGGCTTGGGAGCAGTACTTC. Protein sequence: CASRRQGQGAWEQYF.

V usage is TRBV6-5 and J usage is TRBJ1-4; no definite D call. V was clipped by 4 bases and J by 3 bases, with 9 bases between them. There are 14 residues in the CDR3. Germline CDR1 is MNHEY and CDR2 is SVGAGI. CDR3 protein: CASSLLRANEKLFF. The CDR3 nucleotides are TGTGCCAGCAGTTTATTGAGGGCTAATGAAAAACTGTTTTTT.

The V and J genes are TRBV27 and TRBJ1-6; 8 bases match TRBD1. Germline trimming cut 3 bases from V and 10 bases from J; bases unmatched to any gene: 14. Germline V gene sequence: CDR1 MNHEY, CDR2 SMNVEV (reference sequence). This CDR3 is built from 17 residues. CDR3 residues: CASSFLPGQGGGSPLHF. In nucleotides, the CDR3 is TGTGCCAGCAGTTTCCTTCCCGGACAGGGCGGCGGGTCACCCCTCCACTTT.

The chain employs TRBV4-2 and TRBJ2-3; 13 bases agree with TRBD2. The germline gives CDR1 LGHNA, CDR2 YNFKEQ. CDR3 length equals 19 residues. V lost 2 bases and J lost 4; bases outside the gene matches: 12. The chain's CDR3 is CASSQRPVTSGGLADTQYF. The CDR3 coding sequence is TGTGCCAGCAGCCAACGGCCCGTGACTAGCGGGGGGTTGGCAGATACGCAGTATTTT.

The sample holds one count of this clone. This sample also contains other DNA sequences that code for the same CDR3. This chain connects TRBV30 to TRBJ1-5; TRBD1 might be the D (6 bases). V was shortened by 2 bases and J by 6 bases, with 14 bases between the two germline ends. Germline V gene lookup returns CDR1 GTSNPN and CDR2 SVGIG (reference sequence). The length of the CDR3 is 14 residues. The DNA of the CDR3 is TGTGCCTGGAGTAGGGGGGGTCCCGGTCAGCCCCAGCATTTT. Protein: CAWSRGGPGQPQHF.

This clone was seen many times. This chain links TRBV27 with TRBJ1-5; 8 bases map to TRBD1. Trimming removed 3 bases from V and 5 bases from J; junction bases left unmatched: 6. The CDR3 is 15 amino acids. CDR1 is MNHEY, CDR2 SMNVEV, per germline (reference sequence). CDR3 coding DNA: TGTGCCAGCAGTTTTAGGGGGACAGGCGATCAGCCCCAGCATTTT. As protein: CASSFRGTGDQPQHF.

V gene TRBV4-3 combines with J gene TRBJ1-2, with 12 bases fitting TRBD1. With V trimmed by 0 bases and J by 4 bases, 9 bases remained unmatched. The germline V gene has CDR1 LGHNA and CDR2 YSLEER. The CDR3 length is 18 residues. The CDR3 region is CASSQEAGQGAWGYGYTF. CDR3 coding DNA: TGCGCCAGCAGCCAAGAAGCGGGACAGGGGGCGTGGGGCTATGGCTACACCTTC.

This chain links TRBV19 with TRBJ2-7, with 10 bases lining up with TRBD1. CDR3 length: 14 residues. V shed 5 bases and J 4 bases; nucleotides not matched to a gene: 5. CDR1 and CDR2 (germline): LNHDA, SQIVND (reference sequence). CDR3 protein: CASSVGQGEYEQYF. DNA of the CDR3: TGTGCCAGTAGTGTAGGACAGGGGGAGTACGAGCAGTACTTC.

The CDR3 nucleotides read TGTGGGGGGGGAGGAGGGTCAGGAAACACCATATATTTT. Translation: CGGGGGSGNTIYF. This chain joins TRBV12-5 and TRBJ1-3; possible D gene TRBD1, 5 bases. Germline V lookup: CDR1 LGHNT, CDR2 FRNRAP. The length of the CDR3 is 13 residues.

The gene calls are TRBV24-1 and TRBJ2-1; TRBD2 matches at 14 bases. The CDR3 is 15 amino acids. V lost 3 bases and J lost 10; bases outside the gene matches: 4. Germline loops: CDR1 KGHDR, CDR2 SFDVKD. DNA of the CDR3: TGTGCCACCAGTGATCGACTAGCGGGGGGGGCGGAGCAGTTCTTC. Protein: CATSDRLAGGAEQFF.

V usage is TRBV6-5 and J usage is TRBJ1-5; D not certain. The CDR3 covers 12 residues. Germline CDR1 and CDR2: MNHEY and SVGAGI. V shed 6 bases and J shed 4 bases, with 7 bases lying between them. For the CDR3, the DNA is TGTGCCAGCAGCCCAACAAATCAGCCCCAGCATTTT. It specifies CASSPTNQPQHF.

The chain uses TRBV5-5 and TRBJ1-5, with D perhaps matching TRBD1 (5 bases). V shed 4 bases and J shed 3 bases, with 20 bases lying between them. The germline V gene encodes CDR1 SGHKS and CDR2 YYEKEE (reference sequence). The length of the CDR3 is 17 residues. The DNA of the CDR3 is TGTGCCAGCAGCCTCCTAGTTGCAGGGAGGACCAATCAGCCCCAGCATTTT. Its translation: CASSLLVAGRTNQPQHF.

The chain uses TRBV5-6 and TRBJ1-6; D ambiguous. In germline, CDR1 is SGHDT, CDR2 YYEEEE. V dropped 4 bases and J dropped 7 bases, with 12 bases sitting between them. This CDR3 contains 14 residues. CDR3 sequence: CASSTSTKNSPLHF. The CDR3 bases are TGTGCCAGCAGCACTAGTACTAAGAATTCACCCCTCCACTTT.

The genes are TRBV30 and TRBJ1-4; TRBD1 matches at 11 bases. J gave up 12 bases and V 5 bases, and 5 bases lay outside the gene matches. This CDR3 region has 12 residues. Per germline, CDR1 GTSNPN and CDR2 SVGIG (reference sequence). CDR3: CAWGTGGLELFF. The CDR3 DNA sequence: TGTGCCTGGGGGACAGGGGGATTGGAACTGTTTTTT.

The sample holds a few counts of this clone. This chain uses TRBV4-1 with TRBJ2-1; perhaps TRBD2 as D (6 bases). Germline V CDR1 and CDR2: MGHRA, YSYEKL. Trimming took 6 bases from V and 3 from J, leaving 12 bases between them. The CDR3 runs to 14 residues. The CDR3, as DNA: TGCGCCAGCAGTCAACGGGACTTCTACAATGAGCAGTTCTTC. Translated, it gives CASSQRDFYNEQFF.

The chain uses TRBV18 and TRBJ1-1; 8 nucleotides match TRBD1. The germline V gene has CDR1 KGHSH and CDR2 LQKENI. CDR3 length: 13 amino acids. J lost 10 bases, V lost 2 bases, and 6 bases had no gene match. The CDR3 nucleotides are TGTGCCAGCTCACCAAAAGACAGGGGCGGAGCTTTCTTT. Its protein product is CASSPKDRGGAFF.

J is TRBJ2-7 and V is TRBV12-3 or TRBV12-4; D gene ambiguous. The CDR3 is 13 amino acids. Trimming shortened V by 3 bases and J by 4 bases, and 10 bases separated the two germline ends. The CDR3 spells CASSFGTEYEQYF. The CDR3 DNA reads as TGTGCCAGCAGTTTTGGCACAGAATACGAGCAGTACTTC.

Many counts were recorded for this clone. This chain connects TRBV10-1 to TRBJ1-6; D is possibly TRBD1 (5 bases). This CDR3 is built from 13 residues. Germline CDR1 and CDR2: WNHNN and SYGVQD (reference sequence). V shed 7 bases and J shed 7 bases, with 11 bases lying between them. CDR3 sequence (DNA): TGCGCCAGCAAGGCCAGGGAAAATTCACCCCTCCACTTT. Protein product: CASKARENSPLHF.

The chain has TRBV7-9 and TRBJ1-1, with D perhaps matching TRBD1 (5 bases). Trimming took 1 base from V and 0 from J, leaving 9 bases between them. This CDR3 contains 15 residues. Germline-derived CDR1 and CDR2 are SEHNR and FQNEAQ (reference sequence). CDR3 in DNA: TGTGCCAGCAGCTTAGACTCAGGGATGAACACTGAAGCTTTCTTT. Protein: CASSLDSGMNTEAFF.